What follows is one T cell receptor beta chain and its context. CDR1 is MGHRA and CDR2 is YSYEKL in the germline V gene. The CDR3 covers 15 residues. This entry is derived from a study of T cell clusters in autoimmune cytopenias. One tube held mixed TRB-A and TRB-B primer pools for touch-down PCR. TCRdb re-called the multiplex PCR reads; every CDR3 protein appears as one record, without DNA. Here the sample table reports a few hundred distinct CDR3 sequences. TRB was amplified from about 270 ng of peripheral blood genomic DNA per sample. The TCR was taken from a human donor with an autoimmune cytopenia or autoimmune hepatitis (not recorded which). The chain has TRBV4-1 and TRBJ2-3; TCRdb's D gene call, TRBD2, goes unchecked for lack of DNA. Input material: peripheral blood. This CDR3 is CASSLWTSGTDTQYF.